This entry features one T cell receptor (beta chain) sequence. Antigen: not known. These data come from a study of cytomegalovirus exposure and HLA in healthy donors. Study information: As an earlier analysis found, 150 million to 200 million T cells yielded around 110 million unique TCR beta sequences. General study results and limits: Earlier analysis yielded a pattern in which most TCR beta V segments were productive about 87% or about 30% of the time. It was about 150 TCR beta chains that were listed as cytomegalovirus-associated.

With 0 bases clipped from V and 7 bases from J, the junction kept 8 bases outside the gene matches. The germline CDR1 and CDR2 sequences are MNHNS and SASEGT. CDR3 length: 17 residues. The study ran its PCR with 60 Vbeta and 13 Jbeta primers. Produced via immunoSEQ multiplex PCR; TCRdb's table is partial and in-frame only. The table records roughly 250,000 clones, 84% of them present only once. The donors gave bone marrow, and they were healthy. The specimen was PBMCs. The chain joins TRBV6-1 to TRBJ2-1; TRBD2 matches 11 bases. The TCR was taken from a woman aged 40 to 50 in good health and CMV-seropositive. The CDR3 protein is CASSEALASSGRNEQFF. The CDR3 coding sequence is TGTGCCAGCAGTGAAGCGCTCGCCTCTAGCGGGAGGAATGAGCAGTTCTTC.